The 21 T cell receptor beta chains in this list originate from one sample, sequenced in a study of control samples from healthy donors and cancer patients. Method: immunoSEQ multiplex PCR; TCRdb's copy keeps in-frame clones and lacks some. The data show some 150,000 clones, just over 95% seen once. Sequenced sample: blood. These receptors all stem from a woman in her 30s in good health.

The rearrangement links TRBV5-1 to TRBJ1-6; D gene ambiguous. Trimming took off 4 bases at V and 7 bases at J, with 9 bases between the two ends. Germline V gene sequence: CDR1 SGHRS, CDR2 YFSETQ. This CDR3 region has 13 residues. DNA for the CDR3: TGCGCCAGCAGCCCATTCCCCAATTCACCCCTCCACTTT. Its translation: CASSPFPNSPLHF.

The chain recombines TRBV6-6 with TRBJ1-4, with D uncertain. The CDR3 has 14 residues. Trimming left V 6 bases short and J 7 bases short, with 15 bases between. Germline V CDR1 and CDR2: MNHNY, SVGAGI (reference sequence). The CDR3 sequence: CASSSTPWGEKLFF. CDR3 nucleotide sequence: TGTGCCAGCAGCTCGACCCCCTGGGGTGAAAAACTGTTTTTT.

Notes on this clone: Different DNA sequences within this sample yield the same CDR3. V usage is TRBV28 and J usage is TRBJ2-7, with 9 bases identical to TRBD1. The CDR3 is 14 amino acids. J lost 2 bases, V lost 8 bases, and 7 bases had no gene match. The germline V gene has CDR1 MDHEN and CDR2 SYDVKM. The CDR3 DNA is TGTGCCAGCCATGGGACAGGGATTCCCTACGAGCAGTACTTC. It encodes CASHGTGIPYEQYF.

The rearrangement links TRBV10-2 to TRBJ1-4; D might be TRBD1 (6 bases). Germline CDR1 is WSHSY and CDR2 is SAAADI. The CDR3 length is 16 residues. With 2 bases removed from V and 0 bases from J, the gap between germline ends came to 10 bases. The CDR3 sequence is CASSEPRGPTNEKLFF. DNA of the CDR3: TGCGCCAGCAGTGAGCCCAGGGGCCCAACTAATGAAAAACTGTTTTTT.

J is TRBJ2-7 and V is TRBV4-1, with TRBD1 identical over 8 bases. CDR1 and CDR2 (germline): MGHRA, YSYEKL. The J segment lost 7 bases and the V segment lost 2 bases, leaving 7 bases of the junction unmatched. CDR3 length: 14 residues. CDR3 nucleotide sequence: TGCGCCAGCAGCCAATCAGGACAGGGATGGGAGCAGTACTTC. It translates to CASSQSGQGWEQYF.

This chain joins TRBV7-2 and TRBJ1-4, with 11 bases fitting TRBD1. Germline V lookup: CDR1 SGHTA, CDR2 FQGNSA. The J segment lost 7 bases and the V segment lost 4 bases, leaving 17 bases of the junction unmatched. CDR3 size: 19 residues. CDR3 sequence reads: CASSSRYFPRTGGGEKLFF. The CDR3 DNA reads TGTGCCAGCAGCTCTCGTTACTTCCCCCGGACAGGGGGCGGTGAAAAACTGTTTTTT.

The chain has TRBV7-2 and TRBJ2-5; a possible D gene is TRBD2 (6 bases). The germline CDR1 and CDR2 sequences are SGHTA and FQGNSA. The CDR3 sequence is 15 residues long. Trimming took 5 bases from V and 5 from J, leaving 18 bases between them. CDR3: CASSPPAGLSETQYF. Written as DNA, the CDR3 is TGTGCCAGCAGCCCACCGGCGGGGTTGTCGGAGACCCAGTACTTC.

The chain joins TRBV10-3 to TRBJ1-6, with D possibly TRBD1 on 5 matching bases. The CDR3 loop spans 15 amino acids. V lost 0 bases and J 7 bases, leaving 10 bases between the germline ends. The germline V gene has CDR1 ENHRY and CDR2 SYGVKD. Written as DNA, the CDR3 is TGTGCCATCAGTGAGTCTGACAGAGTGAATTCACCCCTCCACTTT. Its translation: CAISESDRVNSPLHF.

The J gene is TRBJ2-7, the V gene TRBV5-4, with 7 bases fitting TRBD1. V gave up 4 bases and J gave up 5 bases; unmatched junction bases: 9. CDR1 and CDR2 (germline): SGHNT, YYREEE (reference sequence). This CDR3 region has 14 residues. The CDR3 spells CASSPGGEVNEQYF. The CDR3 DNA follows: TGTGCCAGCAGCCCAGGGGGTGAAGTAAACGAGCAGTACTTC.

The V gene is TRBV30, the J gene TRBJ2-2; D might be TRBD1 (6 bases). This CDR3 contains 12 residues. Deletions cut 8 bases from V and 4 bases from J, with 11 bases between. Germline lookup yields CDR1 GTSNPN and CDR2 SVGIG (reference sequence). The CDR3 DNA reads TGTGCCGGAACGACAGGCACCGGGGAGCTGTTTTTT. This encodes CAGTTGTGELFF.

This clone is a singleton in its sample. V gene TRBV23-1 combines with J gene TRBJ1-5; TRBD1 matches at 10 bases. TRBV23-1 is treated as an ORF (open reading frame) with a function not yet certain. Trimming took 9 bases from V and 7 from J; bases not matched to a gene: 9. This CDR3 contains 14 residues. The CDR3 loop reads CARTLGQGVQPQHF. In DNA, the CDR3 is TGCGCCAGAACACTCGGACAGGGGGTACAGCCCCAGCATTTT.

The chain is built from TRBV3-1 (or the pseudogene TRBV3-2) and TRBJ1-4; D unresolved. CDR3 length: 16 residues. Germline-derived CDR1 and CDR2 are LGHDT and YNNKEL (reference sequence). Trimming removed 2 bases from V and 4 bases from J, with 14 bases in between. CDR3 loop: CASSQNRPRFNEKLFF. The CDR3 DNA reads TGTGCCAGCAGCCAAAATCGTCCGCGTTTTAATGAAAAACTGTTTTTT.

The chain combines TRBV27 with TRBJ2-2, with D perhaps matching TRBD2 (6 bases). The CDR3 extends over 12 amino acids. V lost 6 bases and J lost 5, with 7 bases in between. Germline V gene data show CDR1 as MNHEY and CDR2 as SMNVEV (reference sequence). CDR3 nucleotide sequence: TGTGCCAGCAGACGGGGGACCGGGGAGCTGTTTTTT. Encoded protein: CASRRGTGELFF.

The V gene is TRBV11-1, the J gene TRBJ2-3; no clear D. The CDR3 runs to 14 residues. Trimming left V 2 bases short and J 6 bases short, with 12 bases between. CDR1 is SGHAT, CDR2 FQDESV, per germline (reference sequence). The CDR3 coding sequence is TGTGCCAGCAGCTTACGAAGGACGGACGATACGCAGTATTTT. It translates to CASSLRRTDDTQYF.

The rearrangement uses TRBV5-4 and TRBJ2-2; the match to TRBD1 covers 9 bases. V was pared by 6 bases and J by 6 bases, with 9 bases of the junction left unmatched. Germline V gene data show CDR1 as SGHNT and CDR2 as YYREEE (reference sequence). The CDR3 covers 15 residues. The CDR3 DNA reads as TGTGCCAGCACCTGGGGGACAGGGAGGGCCGGGGAGCTGTTTTTT. Encoded protein: CASTWGTGRAGELFF.

The gene calls are TRBV10-1 and TRBJ1-3, with 7 bases aligning to TRBD1. The CDR3 runs to 13 residues. Per the germline V gene, CDR1 is WNHNN and CDR2 is SYGVQD (reference sequence). J lost 2 bases, V lost 6 bases, and 1 base had no gene match. In nucleotides, the CDR3 is TGCGCCAGCAGCGACAGGGCTGGAAACACCATATATTTT. Translating gives CASSDRAGNTIYF.

CDR3 nucleotide sequence: TGTGCCAGCGGGGACTTACCCTACGAGCAGTACTTC. Translation gives CASGDLPYEQYF. The rearrangement uses TRBV28 and TRBJ2-7, with D maybe TRBD2 (6 bases). Germline V gene data show CDR1 as MDHEN and CDR2 as SYDVKM. The germline V and J ends were trimmed by 8 bases and 2 bases, with 10 bases remaining between them. This CDR3 has 12 residues.

This clone was recorded only once. The genes are TRBV7-2 and TRBJ2-7; TRBD2 might be the D (6 bases). The V end was cut by 7 bases, the J end by 0 bases, with 19 bases between. Germline loops: CDR1 SGHTA, CDR2 FQGNSA. The CDR3 has 16 amino acids. CDR3 sequence reads: CASTPPSSALSYEQYF. The CDR3 DNA follows: TGTGCCAGCACCCCTCCCTCTAGCGCCCTCTCCTACGAGCAGTACTTC.

The chain employs TRBV27 and TRBJ1-5; 7 bases match TRBD1. V lost 6 bases, J lost 0 bases, and 5 bases stayed unmatched. This CDR3 contains 15 residues. Germline V lookup: CDR1 MNHEY, CDR2 SMNVEV (reference sequence). The CDR3 sequence is CASRPQGHSNQPQHF. The DNA for the CDR3 is TGTGCCAGCAGGCCACAGGGGCATAGCAATCAGCCCCAGCATTTT.

J is TRBJ1-1 and V is TRBV9; D is unresolved. The germline V gene encodes CDR1 SGDLS and CDR2 YYNGEE. This CDR3 contains 13 residues. Trimming stripped 6 bases from V and 1 base from J, with 10 bases between. Here the CDR3 reads CASKAGSNTEAFF. The CDR3 region has the DNA TGTGCCAGCAAGGCGGGCTCGAACACTGAAGCTTTCTTT.

This chain connects TRBV5-1 to TRBJ2-7; D remains ambiguous. This CDR3 is built from 14 residues. Trimming left V 3 bases short and J 1 base short, with 11 bases between. Germline CDR1 SGHRS, CDR2 YFSETQ. CDR3 in amino acids: CASSYGAQSYEQYF. CDR3 nucleotide sequence: TGCGCCAGCAGCTACGGAGCCCAGTCCTACGAGCAGTACTTC.